The entry below describes one T cell receptor (beta chain). What it binds is not known. The sample is drawn from a study of cytomegalovirus exposure and HLA in healthy donors. The PCR contained 60 Vbeta and 13 Jbeta primers. Using immunoSEQ multiplex PCR, the repertoire was profiled, and TCRdb retains in-frame clones only, with some absent. The repertoire consists of 190,000 or so clones, with around four fifths occurring once and the leading ten covering 1.5% to 2%. Study-wide findings and caveats: The study recorded over 150 TCR beta chains that were cytomegalovirus-associated. In a later analysis, HLA-associated beta chains showed higher expansion and lower generation probabilities than comparable chains. Later analysis showed most CMV-associated TCR beta chains appearing HLA-restricted. A later analysis reportedly identified an Asian-associated ancestry cluster as carrying fewer N-insertions than the approximately 640-donor mean.

The sequencing input was PBMCs. This TCR was recovered from a man in his fifties or sixties in good health and CMV-seronegative.

The DNA of the CDR3 is TGTGCCAGCAGCCAAGAGTCCACTAACTATGGCTACACCTTC. Amino acids: CASSQESTNYGYTF. The V gene is TRBV14, the J gene TRBJ1-2; D is unresolved. This CDR3 is built from 14 residues. V lost 0 bases and J lost 0, with 5 bases in between. CDR1 SGHDN and CDR2 FVKESK come from the germline V gene.